A single sample is the source of the 32 T cell receptor beta chains below, sequenced in a study of blood T cell repertoires in COVID-19. Produced via immunoSEQ multiplex PCR; TCRdb's table is partial and in-frame only. The data hold roughly 250,000 clones, with about 85% observed a single time. The sample taken for sequencing was PBMCs or T cells enriched from blood (not recorded which). These receptor sequences come from a woman aged 45 to 65 who had recovered from COVID-19.

The rearrangement joins TRBV9 to TRBJ2-1, with TRBD1 matching 10 bases. Germline lookup yields CDR1 SGDLS and CDR2 YYNGEE. V lost 4 bases, J lost 6 bases, and 13 bases stayed unmatched. The CDR3 has 17 amino acids. CDR3 amino acids: CASSSSLGDRGGNEQFF. CDR3 DNA: TGTGCCAGCAGCTCCTCGTTGGGGGACAGGGGTGGCAATGAGCAGTTCTTC.

This clone was counted between two and nine times. The rearrangement uses TRBV7-2 and TRBJ1-2; 7 bases match TRBD1. The germline CDR1 and CDR2 sequences are SGHTA and FQGNSA. V lost 5 bases to trimming and J lost 4 bases; unmatched junction nucleotides: 7. The CDR3 extends over 14 amino acids. The CDR3 region is CASSVSGTVYGYTF. CDR3 nucleotide sequence: TGTGCCAGCAGCGTCTCCGGGACAGTCTATGGCTACACCTTC. Filled out from reference TRBV7-2 and TRBJ1-2, the complete variable domain reads GAGVSQSPSNKVTEKGKDVELRCDPISGHTALYWYRQSLGQGLEFLIYFQGNSAPDKSGLPSDRFSAERTGGSVSTLTIQRTQQEDSAVYLCASSVSGTVYGYTFGSGTRLTVV.

This clone was detected once. The rearrangement joins TRBV27 to TRBJ2-3; possible D gene TRBD1, 7 bases. Germline-derived CDR1 and CDR2 are MNHEY and SMNVEV (reference sequence). V shed 10 bases and J shed 5 bases, with 19 bases lying between them. CDR3 size: 14 residues. The CDR3 sequence: CATRRGGGRDTQYF. The CDR3 region has the DNA TGTGCCACTAGAAGAGGAGGGGGCAGAGATACGCAGTATTTT.

CDR3 DNA: TGCGCCAGCAGCCAAGAACAGGTTCGCACAGATACGCAGTATTTT. This codes for CASSQEQVRTDTQYF. The chain is built from TRBV4-3 and TRBJ2-3; D may be TRBD1 (5 bases). Germline V gene lookup returns CDR1 LGHNA and CDR2 YSLEER. The CDR3 spans 15 residues. Trimming pared 0 bases from V and 1 base from J, leaving 8 bases between.

For the CDR3, the DNA is TGTGCCAGCAGCTTAGGGGTGGCGGATTACGAGCAGTACTTC. Amino acids: CASSLGVADYEQYF. The chain couples TRBV7-9 to TRBJ2-7, with no clear D. The V gene's germline CDR1 is SEHNR and CDR2 FQNEAQ (reference sequence). V was pared by 1 base and J by 4 bases, with 11 bases between. The length of the CDR3 is 14 residues.

The chain joins TRBV18 to TRBJ1-3; 7 nucleotides match TRBD1. CDR1 is KGHSH, CDR2 LQKENI, per germline. The CDR3 contains 16 residues. With V trimmed by 5 bases and J by 2 bases, 9 bases remained unmatched. CDR3 nucleotides: TGTGCCAGCTCAACCAACGTACAGGGGACTGGAAACACCATATATTTT. Amino acid sequence: CASSTNVQGTGNTIYF.

The gene calls are TRBV19 and TRBJ1-2; 8 positions agree with TRBD1. Trimming cost V 6 bases and J 8 bases; bases outside gene matches: 5. Germline V gene data show CDR1 as LNHDA and CDR2 as SQIVND (reference sequence). The CDR3 covers 12 residues. The CDR3 nucleotides read TGTGCCAGTAGGGACAGGGCACCCGGCTACACCTTC. Translated: CASRDRAPGYTF. Filled out from reference TRBV19 and TRBJ1-2, the complete variable domain reads DGGITQSPKYLFRKEGQNVTLSCEQNLNHDAMYWYRQDPGQGLRLIYYSQIVNDFQKGDIAEGYSVSREKKESFPLTVTSAQKNPTAFYLCASRDRAPGYTFGSGTRLTVV.

CDR3 bases: TGTGCCAGCAGCCCAACAGAATACTATGGCTACACCTTC. Its protein is CASSPTEYYGYTF. The chain carries TRBV3-1 (or the pseudogene TRBV3-2) and TRBJ1-2; D gene uncertain. Between the trimmed V and J ends, which lost 4 bases and 3 bases, there was a span of 9 bases. Looked up from germline, CDR1 is LGHDT and CDR2 is YNNKEL (reference sequence). CDR3 size: 13 residues.

V gene TRBV28 combines with J gene TRBJ1-1; 7 bases line up with TRBD1. J was trimmed by 11 bases and V by 7 bases; bases with no gene match: 22. CDR1 is MDHEN, CDR2 SYDVKM, per germline. The CDR3 length is 16 residues. Written as DNA, the CDR3 is TGTGCCAGCATAACCACACCTCCAGGGGGGCCTGGTGTGGCTTTCTTT. Translating it yields CASITTPPGGPGVAFF.

V is TRBV7-6 and J is TRBJ1-3; 9 positions match TRBD1. V lost 5 bases, J lost 4 bases, and 6 bases stayed unmatched. The germline V gene has CDR1 SGHVS and CDR2 FNYEAQ. This CDR3 has 15 residues. CDR3 protein: CASSRTGVPGNTIYF. The CDR3, as DNA: TGTGCCAGCAGCCGGACAGGGGTTCCAGGAAACACCATATATTTT.

This clone was observed a few times. The chain links TRBV3-1 (or the pseudogene TRBV3-2) to TRBJ1-4; 9 positions agree with TRBD1. V trimming: 4 bases; J trimming: 5 bases; junction bases outside the gene matches: 2. The CDR3 consists of 14 residues. From germline, CDR1 is LGHDT and CDR2 YNNKEL (reference sequence). The CDR3 spells CASSRDRVNEKLFF. The DNA for the CDR3 is TGTGCCAGCAGCCGGGACAGGGTAAATGAAAAACTGTTTTTT.

The chain uses TRBV28 and TRBJ1-5; TRBD1 agrees at 7 bases. The germline CDR1 and CDR2 sequences are MDHEN and SYDVKM. V shed 6 bases and J 1 base; nucleotides not matched to a gene: 3. The CDR3 has 14 amino acids. CDR3 amino acids: CASREGQSNQPQHF. DNA of the CDR3: TGTGCCAGCAGGGAGGGACAGAGCAATCAGCCCCAGCATTTT.

The gene calls are TRBV7-6 and TRBJ2-1, with 7 positions matching TRBD2. V dropped 5 bases and J dropped 2; count of bases not matched to a gene: 15. There are 18 residues in the CDR3. Germline V lookup: CDR1 SGHVS, CDR2 FNYEAQ. CDR3 DNA: TGTGCCAGCAGCCCTTCACCGGGGGAGCGGGGAACCTACAATGAGCAGTTCTTC. Translated, it gives CASSPSPGERGTYNEQFF.

J is TRBJ2-3 and V is TRBV24-1; D gene unclear. The CDR3 runs to 14 residues. V was pared by 4 bases and J by 1 base, with 8 bases between. Looked up from germline, CDR1 is KGHDR and CDR2 is SFDVKD. Here the CDR3 reads CATSEALGTDTQYF. For the CDR3, the DNA is TGTGCCACCAGTGAAGCGCTTGGCACAGATACGCAGTATTTT.

This rearrangement joins TRBV14 to TRBJ2-5, with 8 positions matching TRBD1. Germline CDR1 and CDR2: SGHDN and FVKESK. Trimming cost V 0 bases and J 1 base; bases outside gene matches: 1. The CDR3 spans 15 residues. CDR3 protein: CASSQDRGPQETQYF. In DNA form, the CDR3 reads TGTGCCAGCAGCCAAGACAGGGGGCCCCAAGAGACCCAGTACTTC.

The chain couples TRBV15 to TRBJ2-7, with a tentative D call TRBD2 (5 bases). Trimming pared 3 bases from V and 7 bases from J, leaving 13 bases between. The CDR3 spans 13 residues. Germline assignment: CDR1 LNHNV and CDR2 YYDKDF (reference sequence). In DNA, the CDR3 is TGTGCCACCAGCAGGGACCTCGAGGGAGAGCAGTACTTC. This codes for CATSRDLEGEQYF.

As concerns this clone: The sample carries other DNA sequences with the same CDR3. CDR3 in DNA: TGTGCCAGCTCACCTGGGGGGGGAAAACTGTTTTTT. Residues: CASSPGGGKLFF. V gene TRBV28 combines with J gene TRBJ1-4; possible D gene TRBD1, 5 bases. V was shortened by 8 bases and J by 10 bases, with 14 bases between the two germline ends. This CDR3 region has 12 residues. Germline V lookup: CDR1 MDHEN, CDR2 SYDVKM.

V usage is TRBV6-2 or TRBV6-3 and J usage is TRBJ2-1, with D unclear. Between the trimmed V and J ends, which lost 6 bases and 8 bases, there was a span of 23 bases. Germline V CDR1 and CDR2: MNHEY, SVGEGT. The CDR3 length is 16 residues. This CDR3 reads CASSPPPARMSHEQFF. The CDR3 nucleotides are TGTGCCAGCAGCCCCCCCCCAGCTAGGATGTCTCATGAGCAGTTCTTC.

This CDR3 is CASSPGLTRGVYGYTF. The CDR3 DNA sequence: TGCGCCAGCAGCCCCGGATTAACCCGCGGGGTCTATGGCTACACCTTC. The rearrangement uses TRBV5-1 and TRBJ1-2; D is undetermined. This CDR3 has 16 amino acids. Looked up from germline, CDR1 is SGHRS and CDR2 is YFSETQ. Trimming pared 4 bases from V and 4 bases from J, leaving 20 bases between.

The chain joins TRBV4-3 to TRBJ2-7, with D perhaps matching TRBD1 (5 bases). The germline V gene encodes CDR1 LGHNA and CDR2 YSLEER. Trimming pared 0 bases from V and 2 bases from J, leaving 14 bases between. CDR3 length: 16 amino acids. As DNA, the CDR3 is TGCGCCAGCAGCCAAGATGGGGCAGATCCTCCCTACGAGCAGTACTTC. Translated, it gives CASSQDGADPPYEQYF.

The chain links TRBV9 to TRBJ2-1; 8 nucleotides agree with TRBD2. The CDR3 is 14 amino acids. CDR1 is SGDLS, CDR2 YYNGEE, per germline. With V trimmed by 3 bases and J by 4 bases, 3 bases remained unmatched. CDR3 bases: TGTGCCAGCAGCGGCGGGAGGACTTACAATGAGCAGTTCTTC. It specifies CASSGGRTYNEQFF.

V gene TRBV2 combines with J gene TRBJ2-3; tentative D call: TRBD2 (5 bases). Trimming removed 2 bases from V and 9 bases from J, with 9 bases in between. The germline CDR1 and CDR2 sequences are SNHLY and FYNNEI. This CDR3 has 12 amino acids. This CDR3 is CASSEMTGTQYF. The CDR3 coding sequence is TGTGCCAGCAGTGAAATGACGGGAACGCAGTATTTT.

This chain joins TRBV28 and TRBJ1-1; D gene ambiguous. The germline V gene encodes CDR1 MDHEN and CDR2 SYDVKM. CDR3 length: 12 residues. V lost 8 bases and J lost 1, with 8 bases in between. CDR3 nucleotides: TGTGCCAGCCGTACAACGAACACTGAAGCTTTCTTT. This encodes CASRTTNTEAFF.

The gene calls are TRBV4-1 and TRBJ1-2; no clear D. V was shortened by 10 bases and J by 6 bases, with 6 bases between the two germline ends. The CDR3 covers 9 residues. CDR1 is MGHRA, CDR2 YSYEKL, per germline. Written as DNA, the CDR3 is TGCGCCACTAGGAATGGCTACACCTTC. This encodes CATRNGYTF.

This chain links TRBV19 with TRBJ2-7; 7 nucleotides agree with TRBD2. After removal of 4 bases from V and 2 bases from J, the junction contained 8 bases not matched to a gene. The CDR3 contains 15 residues. Germline CDR1 LNHDA, CDR2 SQIVND (reference sequence). DNA of the CDR3: TGTGCCAGTAGTACCGCGGGGGAGGGCCCCTACGAGCAGTACTTC. Translated: CASSTAGEGPYEQYF. Full variable domain (rest looked up from reference TRBV19 and TRBJ2-7): DGGITQSPKYLFRKEGQNVTLSCEQNLNHDAMYWYRQDPGQGLRLIYYSQIVNDFQKGDIAEGYSVSREKKESFPLTVTSAQKNPTAFYLCASSTAGEGPYEQYFGPGTRLTVT.

This clone was recorded only once. This chain joins TRBV7-3 and TRBJ2-2; a possible D gene is TRBD2 (6 bases). V shed 5 bases and J shed 7 bases, with 17 bases lying between them. Germline V gene sequence: CDR1 SGHTA, CDR2 FQGTGA. The CDR3 totals 15 residues. CDR3 residues: CASSTRDSRGGELFF. The DNA of the CDR3 is TGTGCCAGCAGCACCCGGGACTCCCGGGGCGGGGAGCTGTTTTTT. Drawing the rest from reference TRBV7-3 and TRBJ2-2, the complete variable domain is GAGVSQTPSNKVTEKGKYVELRCDPISGHTALYWYRQSLGQGPEFLIYFQGTGAADDSGLPNDRFFAVRPEGSVSTLKIQRTERGDSAVYLCASSTRDSRGGELFFGEGSRLTVL.

The CDR3: CASSFSFTDTQYF. The CDR3, as DNA: TGTGCCAGCAGCTTCTCTTTCACAGATACGCAGTATTTT. The genes are TRBV5-6 and TRBJ2-3; D gene uncertain. V was clipped by 2 bases and J by 2 bases, with 6 bases between them. CDR3 length equals 13 residues. Germline-derived CDR1 and CDR2 are SGHDT and YYEEEE.

V and J are TRBV28 and TRBJ1-1; TRBD1 matches at 9 bases. After removal of 5 bases from V and 5 bases from J, the junction contained 6 bases not matched to a gene. Per the germline V gene, CDR1 is MDHEN and CDR2 is SYDVKM. CDR3 length: 14 residues. This CDR3 reads CASSPIQGATEAFF. CDR3 DNA sequence: TGTGCCAGCAGTCCCATACAGGGGGCAACTGAAGCTTTCTTT. The full variable domain, rest sourced from reference TRBV28 and TRBJ1-1, is DVKVTQSSRYLVKRTGEKVFLECVQDMDHENMFWYRQDPGLGLRLIYFSYDVKMKEKGDIPEGYSVSREKKERFSLILESASTNQTSMYLCASSPIQGATEAFFGQGTRLTVV.

V and J are TRBV28 and TRBJ1-5; D is unresolved. CDR1 MDHEN and CDR2 SYDVKM come from the germline V gene. Trimming removed 6 bases at V and 7 bases at J, with 19 bases between. The CDR3 consists of 15 residues. The CDR3 reads CASREQGRPEQPQHF. In DNA form, the CDR3 reads TGTGCCAGCAGGGAACAAGGGAGACCAGAGCAGCCCCAGCATTTT.

V usage is TRBV3-1 (or the pseudogene TRBV3-2) and J usage is TRBJ2-1; tentative D call: TRBD2 (6 bases). Trimming removed 4 bases from V and 6 bases from J, with 19 bases in between. Germline CDR1 LGHDT, CDR2 YNNKEL (reference sequence). The CDR3 is made up of 16 amino acids. CDR3 nucleotide sequence: TGTGCCAGCAGCCCCACCGGAAGCGGGTATGGCAATGAGCAGTTCTTC. Translation gives CASSPTGSGYGNEQFF.

This rearrangement joins TRBV27 to TRBJ1-1, with a possible D match to TRBD1 (6 bases). Germline CDR1 and CDR2: MNHEY and SMNVEV (reference sequence). Trimming removed 1 base at V and 3 bases at J, with 12 bases between. The CDR3 runs to 15 residues. CDR3 sequence reads: CASSLYRAGDTEAFF. CDR3 bases: TGTGCCAGCAGTTTATACAGGGCAGGGGACACTGAAGCTTTCTTT.

This sequence joins TRBV28 and TRBJ1-2, with a weak D call TRBD1 (5 bases). The ends were cut back, 5 bases at V and 6 bases at J, with 25 bases in the middle. The CDR3 is made up of 17 amino acids. Germline V gene lookup returns CDR1 MDHEN and CDR2 SYDVKM. Written as DNA, the CDR3 is TGTGCCAGCAGTATGGGTAATCGGGGGAAAAGGCCGAATGGCTACACCTTC. This encodes CASSMGNRGKRPNGYTF.